This T cell receptor beta chain emerged from a study of CD8 T cells in ankylosing spondylitis. This clonotype has at least ten counts. Antigen: not known. Trimming shortened V by 5 bases and J by 3 bases, and 11 bases separated the two germline ends. CDR1 MNHEY and CDR2 SMNVEV come from the germline V gene (reference sequence). The CDR3 sequence is 13 residues long. Study findings and constraints: Clones tied to disease were said to be significantly enriched in matched ankylosing spondylitis synovial fluid. Ankylosing spondylitis blood seemed to carry a telltale TCR beta motif made of several highly homologous variants.

Each CDR3 protein is one row after TCRdb ran MiXCR on the 5' RACE reads. The sample has around 490,000 distinct CDR3 sequences, about 5% seen once. The source of this sequence is a male donor with ankylosing spondylitis. The sequencing sample was made of blood, either unsorted or a sorted T cell fraction (not recorded which). The chain carries TRBV27 and TRBJ2-7; no reliable D call. The CDR3: CASSLRALYEQYF. The CDR3 nucleotides read TGTGCCAGCAGTCTTCGGGCCCTCTACGAGCAGTACTTC.